A single count supports the clone carrying this TCR beta chain. Cohorts were based on clinical histories the participants reported. Symptom resolution, clearance, or two negative PCRs marked donors in Cohort 3 as recovered. V trimming: 2 bases; J trimming: 6 bases; junction bases outside the gene matches: 3. The CDR3 is 14 residues long. Germline CDR1 reads LGHDT; CDR2 reads YNNKEL (reference sequence). The sample originates from a study of blood T cell repertoires in COVID-19. Here immunoSEQ multiplex PCR was the method, and the copy in TCRdb shows in-frame clones only, minus some. This table holds about 300,000 clones, 86% found once.

This clonotype was sampled from a man aged 30 to 45 who had recovered from COVID-19. The sequencing sample was made of PBMCs or T cells enriched from blood (not recorded which). The V and J genes are TRBV3-1 (or the pseudogene TRBV3-2) and TRBJ1-4; 7 nucleotides match TRBD1. CDR3: CASSQRTGYEKLFF. Here the CDR3 DNA reads TGTGCCAGCAGCCAAAGGACAGGCTATGAAAAACTGTTTTTT.